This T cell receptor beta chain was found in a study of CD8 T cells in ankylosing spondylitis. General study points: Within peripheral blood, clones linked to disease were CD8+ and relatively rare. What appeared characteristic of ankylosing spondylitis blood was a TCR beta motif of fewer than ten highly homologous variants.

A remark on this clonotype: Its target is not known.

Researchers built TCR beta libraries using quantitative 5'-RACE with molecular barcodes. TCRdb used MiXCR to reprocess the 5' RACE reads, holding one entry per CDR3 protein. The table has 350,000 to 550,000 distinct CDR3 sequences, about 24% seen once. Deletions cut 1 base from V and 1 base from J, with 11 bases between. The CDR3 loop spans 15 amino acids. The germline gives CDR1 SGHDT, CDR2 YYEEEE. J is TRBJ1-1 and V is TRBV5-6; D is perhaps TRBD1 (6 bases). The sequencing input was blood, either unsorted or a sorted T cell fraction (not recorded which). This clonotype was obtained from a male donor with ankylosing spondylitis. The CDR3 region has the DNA TGTGCCAGCAGCTTGTGGGGCAGGGGGAACACTGAAGCTTTCTTT. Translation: CASSLWGRGNTEAFF.